The next 2 T cell receptor beta chains were all read from a single sample in a study of metastatic and nonmetastatic thyroid tumors. No treatment of any kind had been given to any patient before thyroid surgery. TCRdb reprocessed the PCR reads via MiXCR. Of tens of thousands of clones listed, roughly 12% were seen once; the top ten hold around 11%. The sequenced sample consisted of blood. These receptors originate from a female donor with papillary thyroid cancer or a benign thyroid nodule (not recorded which). Some clones in this sample may be carry-over from other donors' samples.

This clone was counted at least ten times. CDR3 amino acids: CASSQVGGDWGYGYTF. CDR3 sequence (DNA): TGTGCCAGCAGCCAAGTAGGCGGAGACTGGGGCTATGGCTACACCTTC. V is TRBV3-1 and J is TRBJ1-2; no clear D. There are 16 residues in the CDR3. Trimming removed 1 base at V and 4 bases at J, with 16 bases between. CDR1 is LGHDT, CDR2 YNNKEL, per germline (reference sequence).

This clone was seen many times. The V gene is TRBV11-1, the J gene TRBJ2-7, with TRBD1 as a possible D gene (6 bases). This CDR3 is built from 16 residues. V dropped 0 bases and J dropped 1 base, with 13 bases sitting between them. Germline-derived CDR1 and CDR2 are SGHAT and FQDESV (reference sequence). The CDR3 region is CASSLAISGQSYEQYF. Written as DNA, the CDR3 is TGTGCCAGCAGCTTAGCTATATCAGGACAGTCCTACGAGCAGTACTTC.